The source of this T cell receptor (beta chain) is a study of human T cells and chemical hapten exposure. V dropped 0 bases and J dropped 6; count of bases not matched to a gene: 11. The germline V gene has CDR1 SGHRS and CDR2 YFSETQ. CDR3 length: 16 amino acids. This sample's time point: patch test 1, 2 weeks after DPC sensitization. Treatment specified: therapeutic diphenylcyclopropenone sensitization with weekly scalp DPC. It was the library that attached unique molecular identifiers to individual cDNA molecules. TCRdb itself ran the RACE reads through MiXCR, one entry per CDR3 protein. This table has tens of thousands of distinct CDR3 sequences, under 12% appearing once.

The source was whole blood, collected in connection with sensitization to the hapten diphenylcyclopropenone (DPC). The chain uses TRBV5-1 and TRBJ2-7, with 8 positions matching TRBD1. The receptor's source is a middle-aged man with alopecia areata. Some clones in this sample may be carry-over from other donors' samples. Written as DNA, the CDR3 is TGCGCCAGCAGCTTGGACCTCGCCAGGGGGCTTTCCGAGCAGTACTTC. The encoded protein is CASSLDLARGLSEQYF.